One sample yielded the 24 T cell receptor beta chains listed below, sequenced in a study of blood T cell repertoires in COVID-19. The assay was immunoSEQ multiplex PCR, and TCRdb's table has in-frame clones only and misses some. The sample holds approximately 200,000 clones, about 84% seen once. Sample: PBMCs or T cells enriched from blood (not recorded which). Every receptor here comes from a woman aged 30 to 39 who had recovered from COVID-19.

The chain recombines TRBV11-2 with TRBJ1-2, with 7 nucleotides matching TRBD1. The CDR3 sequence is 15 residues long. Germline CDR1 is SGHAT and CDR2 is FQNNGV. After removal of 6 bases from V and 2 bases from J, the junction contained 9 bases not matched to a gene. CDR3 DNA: TGTGCCAGCAGTGGACGGACAGGACAAAACTATGGCTACACCTTC. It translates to CASSGRTGQNYGYTF.

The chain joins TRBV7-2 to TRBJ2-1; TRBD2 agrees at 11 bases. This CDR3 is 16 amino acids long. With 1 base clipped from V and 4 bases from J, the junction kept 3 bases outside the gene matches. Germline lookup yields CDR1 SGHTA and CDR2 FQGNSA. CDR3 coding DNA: TGTGCCAGCAGCTTAGAGGCTAGCGGGAGGTACAATGAGCAGTTCTTC. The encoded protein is CASSLEASGRYNEQFF.

CDR3 protein: CASSLGVGAVNEKLFF. CDR3 nucleotide sequence: TGTGCCAGCAGCTTAGGAGTAGGGGCTGTTAATGAAAAACTGTTTTTT. This rearrangement joins TRBV7-9 to TRBJ1-4; tentatively, D is TRBD1 (5 bases). Trimming took off 1 base at V and 4 bases at J, with 13 bases between the two ends. The CDR3 has 16 amino acids. The germline gives CDR1 SEHNR, CDR2 FQNEAQ (reference sequence).

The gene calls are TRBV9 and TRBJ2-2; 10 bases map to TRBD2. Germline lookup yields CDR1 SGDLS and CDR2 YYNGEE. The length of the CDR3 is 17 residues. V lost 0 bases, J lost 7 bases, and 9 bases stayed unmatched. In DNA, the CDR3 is TGTGCCAGCAGCGTAGTTCGGCTAGCGGGAGAGGTCGGGGAGCTGTTTTTT. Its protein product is CASSVVRLAGEVGELFF.

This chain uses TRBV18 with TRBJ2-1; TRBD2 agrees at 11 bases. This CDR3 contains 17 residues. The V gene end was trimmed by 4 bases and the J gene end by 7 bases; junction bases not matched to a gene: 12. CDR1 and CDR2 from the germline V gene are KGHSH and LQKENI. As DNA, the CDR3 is TGTGCCAGCTCACTTCGGACTAGCGGGTTTTCTGAGAATGAGCAGTTCTTC. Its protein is CASSLRTSGFSENEQFF.

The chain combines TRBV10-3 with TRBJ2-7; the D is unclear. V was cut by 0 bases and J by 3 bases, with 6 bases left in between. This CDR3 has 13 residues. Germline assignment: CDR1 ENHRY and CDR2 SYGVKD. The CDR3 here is CAISESKLYEQYF. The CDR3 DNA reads TGTGCCATCAGTGAGTCGAAACTCTACGAGCAGTACTTC.

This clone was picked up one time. The CDR3 loop reads CASRNRVRYEQYF. For the CDR3, the DNA is TGTGCCAGCAGGAACAGGGTTAGGTACGAGCAGTACTTC. The chain recombines TRBV6-5 with TRBJ2-7, with D maybe TRBD1 (6 bases). V dropped 6 bases and J dropped 4 bases, with 13 bases sitting between them. Germline-derived CDR1 and CDR2 are MNHEY and SVGAGI. The CDR3 contains 13 residues.

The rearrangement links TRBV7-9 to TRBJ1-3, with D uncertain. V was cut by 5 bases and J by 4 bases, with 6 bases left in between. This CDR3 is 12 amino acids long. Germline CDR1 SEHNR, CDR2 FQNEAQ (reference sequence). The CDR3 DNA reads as TGTGCCAGCAGCGAGTACGGAAACACCATATATTTT. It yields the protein CASSEYGNTIYF.

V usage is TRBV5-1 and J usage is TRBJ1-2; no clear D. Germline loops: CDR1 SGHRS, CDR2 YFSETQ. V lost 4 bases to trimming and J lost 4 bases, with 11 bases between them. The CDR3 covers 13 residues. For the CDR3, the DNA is TGCGCCAGCAGCGAAGACGGAGGCTATGGCTACACCTTC. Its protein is CASSEDGGYGYTF.

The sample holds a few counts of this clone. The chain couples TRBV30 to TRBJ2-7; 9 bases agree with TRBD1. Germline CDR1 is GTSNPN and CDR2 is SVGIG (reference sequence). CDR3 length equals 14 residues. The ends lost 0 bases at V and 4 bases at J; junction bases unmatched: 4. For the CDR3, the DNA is TGTGCCTGGAGTGTAGGGACAGGGCCATACGAGCAGTACTTC. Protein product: CAWSVGTGPYEQYF.

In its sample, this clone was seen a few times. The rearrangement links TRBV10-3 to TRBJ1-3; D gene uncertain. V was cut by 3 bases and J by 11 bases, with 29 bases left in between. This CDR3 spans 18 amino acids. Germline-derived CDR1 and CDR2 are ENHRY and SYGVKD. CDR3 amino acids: CAISDQTILSGNESAIYF. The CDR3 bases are TGTGCCATCAGTGATCAGACTATACTCTCTGGGAACGAGAGCGCCATATATTTT.

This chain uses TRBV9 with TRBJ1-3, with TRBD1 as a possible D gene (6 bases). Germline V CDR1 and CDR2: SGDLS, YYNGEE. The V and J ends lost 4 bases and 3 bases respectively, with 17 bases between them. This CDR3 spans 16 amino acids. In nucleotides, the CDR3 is TGTGCCAGCAGCACAACAGGGTGGGAGATTGGAAACACCATATATTTT. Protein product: CASSTTGWEIGNTIYF.

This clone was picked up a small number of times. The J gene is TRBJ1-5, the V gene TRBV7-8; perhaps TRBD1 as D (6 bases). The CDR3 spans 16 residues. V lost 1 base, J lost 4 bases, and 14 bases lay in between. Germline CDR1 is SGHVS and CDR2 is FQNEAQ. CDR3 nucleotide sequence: TGTGCCAGCAGCTTAGGTCCTGGGCAGGGGAATCAGCCCCAGCATTTT. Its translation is CASSLGPGQGNQPQHF. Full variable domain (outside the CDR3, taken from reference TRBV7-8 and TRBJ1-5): GAGVSQSPRYKVAKRGQDVALRCDPISGHVSLFWYQQALGQGPEFLTYFQNEAQLDKSGLPSDRFFAERPEGSVSTLKIQRTQQEDSAVYLCASSLGPGQGNQPQHFGDGTRLSIL.

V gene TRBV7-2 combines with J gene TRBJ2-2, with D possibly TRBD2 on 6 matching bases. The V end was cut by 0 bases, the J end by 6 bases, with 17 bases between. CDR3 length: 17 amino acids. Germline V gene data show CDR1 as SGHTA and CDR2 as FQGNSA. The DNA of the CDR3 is TGTGCCAGCAGCTTAGCGCGTCCCAGCGGGCGTGCCGGGGAGCTGTTTTTT. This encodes CASSLARPSGRAGELFF.

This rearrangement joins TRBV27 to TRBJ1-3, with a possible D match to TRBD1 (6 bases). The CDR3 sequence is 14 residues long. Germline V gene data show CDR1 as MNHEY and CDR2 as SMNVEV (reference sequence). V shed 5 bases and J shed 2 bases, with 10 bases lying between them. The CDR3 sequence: CASSTGYPGNTIYF. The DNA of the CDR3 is TGTGCCAGCAGTACAGGGTATCCTGGAAACACCATATATTTT.

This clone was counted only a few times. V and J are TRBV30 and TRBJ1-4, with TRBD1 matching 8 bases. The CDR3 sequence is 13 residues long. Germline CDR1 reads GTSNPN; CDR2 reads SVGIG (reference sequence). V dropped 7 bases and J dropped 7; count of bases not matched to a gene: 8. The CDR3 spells CAYSRDRLEKLFF. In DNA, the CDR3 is TGTGCCTACAGTAGGGACAGGCTTGAAAAACTGTTTTTT. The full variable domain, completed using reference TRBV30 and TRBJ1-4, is SQTIHQWPATLVQPVGSPLSLECTVEGTSNPNLYWYRQAAGRGLQLLFYSVGIGQISSEVPQNLSASRPQDRQFILSSKKLLLSDSGFYLCAYSRDRLEKLFFGSGTQLSVL.

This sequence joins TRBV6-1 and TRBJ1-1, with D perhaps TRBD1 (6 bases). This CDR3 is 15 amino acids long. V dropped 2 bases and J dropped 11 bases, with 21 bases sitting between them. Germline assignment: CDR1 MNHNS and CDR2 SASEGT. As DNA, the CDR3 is TGTGCCAGCAGTGAAATTGGGGGCCGCCTGAACCGGGCTTTCTTT. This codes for CASSEIGGRLNRAFF.

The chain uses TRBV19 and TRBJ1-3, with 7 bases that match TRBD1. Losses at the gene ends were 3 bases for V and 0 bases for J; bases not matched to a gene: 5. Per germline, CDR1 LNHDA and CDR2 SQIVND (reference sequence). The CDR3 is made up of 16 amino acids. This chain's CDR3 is CASSMTAGGSGNTIYF. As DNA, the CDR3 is TGTGCCAGTAGTATGACTGCAGGGGGCTCTGGAAACACCATATATTTT.

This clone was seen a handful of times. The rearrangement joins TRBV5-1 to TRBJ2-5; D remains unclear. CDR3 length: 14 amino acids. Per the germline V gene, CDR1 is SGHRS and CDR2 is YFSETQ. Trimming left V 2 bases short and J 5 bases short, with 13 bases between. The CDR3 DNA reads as TGCGCCAGCAGCTTCAGTGTTCCCCTGGAGACCCAGTACTTC. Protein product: CASSFSVPLETQYF.

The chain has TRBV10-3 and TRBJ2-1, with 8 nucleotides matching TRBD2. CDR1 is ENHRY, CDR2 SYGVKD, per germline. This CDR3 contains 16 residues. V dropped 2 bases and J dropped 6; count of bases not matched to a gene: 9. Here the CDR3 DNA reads TGTGCCATCAGTGAGATGTGGCTAGCGGGTTTCAATGAGCAGTTCTTC. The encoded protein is CAISEMWLAGFNEQFF.

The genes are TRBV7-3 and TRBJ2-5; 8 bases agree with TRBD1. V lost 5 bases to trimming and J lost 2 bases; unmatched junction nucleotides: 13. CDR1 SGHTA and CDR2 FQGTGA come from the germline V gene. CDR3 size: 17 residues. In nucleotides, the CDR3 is TGTGCCAGCAGCCCTCACACCCTGGGGACAGGTCAAGAGACCCAGTACTTC. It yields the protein CASSPHTLGTGQETQYF. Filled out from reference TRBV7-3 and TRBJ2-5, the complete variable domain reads GAGVSQTPSNKVTEKGKYVELRCDPISGHTALYWYRQSLGQGPEFLIYFQGTGAADDSGLPNDRFFAVRPEGSVSTLKIQRTERGDSAVYLCASSPHTLGTGQETQYFGPGTRLLVL.

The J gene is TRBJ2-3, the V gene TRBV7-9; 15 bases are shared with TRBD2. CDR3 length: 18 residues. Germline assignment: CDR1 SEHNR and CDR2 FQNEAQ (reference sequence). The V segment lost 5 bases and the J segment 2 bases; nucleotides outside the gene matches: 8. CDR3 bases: TGTGCCAGCAGCCCGGGGACTAGCGGGAGGCCCCTCACAGATACGCAGTATTTT. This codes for CASSPGTSGRPLTDTQYF.

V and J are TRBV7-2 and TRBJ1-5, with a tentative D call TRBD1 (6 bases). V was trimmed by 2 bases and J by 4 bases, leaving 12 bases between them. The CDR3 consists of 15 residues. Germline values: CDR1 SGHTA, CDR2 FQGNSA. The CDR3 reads CASSLLAGANQPQHF. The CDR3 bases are TGTGCCAGCAGCTTATTAGCGGGGGCAAATCAGCCCCAGCATTTT.

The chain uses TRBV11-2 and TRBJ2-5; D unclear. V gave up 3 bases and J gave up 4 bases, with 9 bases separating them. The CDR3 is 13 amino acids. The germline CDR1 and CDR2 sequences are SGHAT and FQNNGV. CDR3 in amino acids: CASSFRGSETQYF. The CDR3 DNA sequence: TGTGCCAGCAGCTTCCGCGGCTCAGAGACCCAGTACTTC.